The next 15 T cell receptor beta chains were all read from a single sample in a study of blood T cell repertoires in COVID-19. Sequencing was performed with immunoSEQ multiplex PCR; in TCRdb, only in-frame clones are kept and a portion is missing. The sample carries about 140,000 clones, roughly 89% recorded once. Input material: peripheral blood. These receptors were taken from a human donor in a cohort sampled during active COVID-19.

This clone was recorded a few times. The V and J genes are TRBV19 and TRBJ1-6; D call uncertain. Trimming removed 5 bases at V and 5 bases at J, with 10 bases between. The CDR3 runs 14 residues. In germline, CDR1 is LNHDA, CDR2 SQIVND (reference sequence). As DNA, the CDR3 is TGTGCCAGTAGTGTACCGGTGGATAATTCACCCCTCCACTTT. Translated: CASSVPVDNSPLHF.

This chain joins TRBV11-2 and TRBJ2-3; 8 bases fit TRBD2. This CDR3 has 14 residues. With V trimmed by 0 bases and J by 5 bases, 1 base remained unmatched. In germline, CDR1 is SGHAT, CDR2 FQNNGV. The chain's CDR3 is CASSLELAGDTQYF. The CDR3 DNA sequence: TGTGCCAGCAGCTTAGAGCTAGCGGGAGATACGCAGTATTTT.

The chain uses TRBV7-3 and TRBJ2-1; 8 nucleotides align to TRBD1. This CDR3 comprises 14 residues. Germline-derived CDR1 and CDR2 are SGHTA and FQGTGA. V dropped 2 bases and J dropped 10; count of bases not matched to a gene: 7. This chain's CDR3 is CASSLGLGTGEQFF. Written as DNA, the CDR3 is TGTGCCAGCAGCTTAGGGTTAGGGACAGGCGAGCAGTTCTTC. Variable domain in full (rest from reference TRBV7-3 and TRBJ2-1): GAGVSQTPSNKVTEKGKYVELRCDPISGHTALYWYRQSLGQGPEFLIYFQGTGAADDSGLPNDRFFAVRPEGSVSTLKIQRTERGDSAVYLCASSLGLGTGEQFFGPGTRLTVL.

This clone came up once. CDR3 DNA: TGTGCCATCAGCGCCTACAGGGGGCAGACAGATACGCAGTATTTT. It codes for CAISAYRGQTDTQYF. The chain joins TRBV10-3 to TRBJ2-3; 9 bases line up with TRBD1. CDR1 and CDR2 from the germline V gene are ENHRY and SYGVKD. V was pared by 6 bases and J by 3 bases, with 7 bases of the junction left unmatched. CDR3 length: 15 residues.

This CDR3 reads CASSVTGVLQETQYF. The CDR3 DNA follows: TGTGCCAGTAGTGTCACAGGGGTCCTCCAAGAGACCCAGTACTTC. The V call is TRBV19, the J call TRBJ2-5, with 7 bases matching TRBD1. The CDR3 extends over 15 amino acids. Trimming removed 5 bases from V and 1 base from J; junction bases left unmatched: 7. Germline CDR1 is LNHDA and CDR2 is SQIVND (reference sequence).

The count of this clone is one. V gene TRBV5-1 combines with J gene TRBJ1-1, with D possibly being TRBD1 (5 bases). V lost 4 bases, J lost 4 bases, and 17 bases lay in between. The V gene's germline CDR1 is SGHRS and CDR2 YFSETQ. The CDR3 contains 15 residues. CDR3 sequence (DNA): TGCGCCAGCAGCCCGGAGCGGGATAGGGGCACTGAAGCTTTCTTT. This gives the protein CASSPERDRGTEAFF. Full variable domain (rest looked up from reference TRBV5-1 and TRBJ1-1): KAGVTQTPRYLIKTRGQQVTLSCSPISGHRSVSWYQQTPGQGLQFLFEYFSETQRNKGNFPGRFSGRQFSNSRSEMNVSTLELGDSALYLCASSPERDRGTEAFFGQGTRLTVV.

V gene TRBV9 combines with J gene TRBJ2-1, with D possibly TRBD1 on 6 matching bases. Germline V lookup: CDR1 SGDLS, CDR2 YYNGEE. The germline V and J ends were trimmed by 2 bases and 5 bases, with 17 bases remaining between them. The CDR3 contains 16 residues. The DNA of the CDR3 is TGTGCCAGCAGCGTCTCCGGGACACGGGTCCACAATGAGCAGTTCTTC. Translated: CASSVSGTRVHNEQFF.

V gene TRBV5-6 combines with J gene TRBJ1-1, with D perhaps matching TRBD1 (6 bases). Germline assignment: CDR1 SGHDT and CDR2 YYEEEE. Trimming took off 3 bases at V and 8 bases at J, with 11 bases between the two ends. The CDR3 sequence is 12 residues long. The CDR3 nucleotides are TGTGCCAGCAGCTCTACAGGGTCCGAAGCTTTCTTT. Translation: CASSSTGSEAFF.

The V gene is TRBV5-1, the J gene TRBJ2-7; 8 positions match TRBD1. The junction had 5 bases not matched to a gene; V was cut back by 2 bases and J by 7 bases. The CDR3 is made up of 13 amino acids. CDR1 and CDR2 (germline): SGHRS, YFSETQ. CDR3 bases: TGCGCCAGCAGCTTCGGACAGGGCGGGGAGCAGTACTTC. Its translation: CASSFGQGGEQYF.

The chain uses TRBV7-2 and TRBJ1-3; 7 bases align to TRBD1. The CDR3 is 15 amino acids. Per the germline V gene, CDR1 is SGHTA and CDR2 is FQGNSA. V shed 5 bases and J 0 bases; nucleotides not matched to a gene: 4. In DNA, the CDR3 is TGTGCCAGCAGCCCCACAGGGGCCTCTGGAAACACCATATATTTT. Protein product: CASSPTGASGNTIYF.

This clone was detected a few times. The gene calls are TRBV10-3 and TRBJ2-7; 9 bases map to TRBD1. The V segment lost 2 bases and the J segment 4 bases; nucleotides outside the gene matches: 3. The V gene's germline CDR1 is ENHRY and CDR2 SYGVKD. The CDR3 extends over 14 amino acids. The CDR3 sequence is CAISEGQGNYEQYF. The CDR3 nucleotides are TGTGCCATCAGTGAGGGACAGGGGAATTACGAGCAGTACTTC.

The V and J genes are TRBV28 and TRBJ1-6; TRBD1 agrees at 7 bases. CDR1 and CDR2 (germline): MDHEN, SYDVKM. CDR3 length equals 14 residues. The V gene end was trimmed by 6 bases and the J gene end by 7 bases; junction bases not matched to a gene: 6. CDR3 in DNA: TGTGCCAGCAGACTAGGGGGCCGGAATTCACCCCTCCACTTT. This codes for CASRLGGRNSPLHF.

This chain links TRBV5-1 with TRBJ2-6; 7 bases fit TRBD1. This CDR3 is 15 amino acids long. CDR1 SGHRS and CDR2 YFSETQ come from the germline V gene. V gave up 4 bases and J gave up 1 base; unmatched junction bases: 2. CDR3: CASSPGQSGANVLTF. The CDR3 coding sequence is TGCGCCAGCAGCCCGGGACAGTCTGGGGCCAACGTCCTGACTTTC.

CDR3 nucleotide sequence: TGCGCCAGCAGCCAAGATTTGGCTAGCGGGGGGGTCACAGATACGCAGTATTTT. This sequence encodes CASSQDLASGGVTDTQYF. This rearrangement joins TRBV4-1 to TRBJ2-3; TRBD2 aligns across 12 bases. This CDR3 has 18 residues. Unmatched junction bases numbered 6, after V lost 0 bases and J lost 2 bases. From germline, CDR1 is MGHRA and CDR2 YSYEKL.

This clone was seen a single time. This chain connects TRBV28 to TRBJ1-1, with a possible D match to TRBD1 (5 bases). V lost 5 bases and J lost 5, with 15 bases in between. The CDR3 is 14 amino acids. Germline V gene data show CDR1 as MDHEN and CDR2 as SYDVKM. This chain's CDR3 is CASSLQQVATEAFF. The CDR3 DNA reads TGTGCCAGCAGTCTCCAACAGGTCGCAACTGAAGCTTTCTTT.